The 24 T cell receptor beta chains below all came from one sample that was sequenced in a study of blood T cell repertoires in COVID-19. The repertoire was sequenced with immunoSEQ multiplex PCR; TCRdb's copy has only in-frame clones and lacks some. The sample consists of roughly 250,000 clones, approximately 91% of them appearing once. The sample was peripheral blood. The receptors were gathered from a middle-aged woman who had recovered from COVID-19.

V and J are TRBV6-1 and TRBJ2-7, with TRBD2 identical over 12 bases. CDR1 and CDR2 from the germline V gene are MNHNS and SASEGT. Unmatched junction bases numbered 11, after V lost 4 bases and J lost 1 base. The CDR3 consists of 18 residues. CDR3 nucleotides: TGTGCCAGCAGTGTACTAGCGGGAGGATTTACGGGATCCTACGAGCAGTACTTC. It specifies CASSVLAGGFTGSYEQYF.

This clone has only a few counts. The chain is built from TRBV19 and TRBJ2-2; TRBD2 is a possible D gene (6 bases). CDR1 LNHDA and CDR2 SQIVND come from the germline V gene (reference sequence). V was trimmed by 5 bases and J by 7 bases, leaving 17 bases between them. This CDR3 is 15 amino acids long. This CDR3 is CASSPFVGGVGELFF. The CDR3 DNA reads TGTGCCAGTAGTCCCTTCGTGGGAGGAGTCGGGGAGCTGTTTTTT. The full variable domain, completed using reference TRBV19 and TRBJ2-2, is DGGITQSPKYLFRKEGQNVTLSCEQNLNHDAMYWYRQDPGQGLRLIYYSQIVNDFQKGDIAEGYSVSREKKESFPLTVTSAQKNPTAFYLCASSPFVGGVGELFFGEGSRLTVL.

The J gene is TRBJ2-7, the V gene TRBV19, with a tentative D call TRBD2 (6 bases). V lost 3 bases and J 2 bases, leaving 14 bases between the germline ends. The CDR3 sequence is 15 residues long. CDR1 and CDR2 from the germline V gene are LNHDA and SQIVND (reference sequence). This chain's CDR3 is CASSMLFGGTYEQYF. The CDR3 DNA reads as TGTGCCAGTAGTATGCTTTTTGGGGGGACCTACGAGCAGTACTTC.

The chain has TRBV5-1 and TRBJ1-3; D remains unclear. V was cut by 0 bases and J by 4 bases, with 8 bases left in between. The CDR3 is made up of 14 amino acids. CDR1 is SGHRS, CDR2 YFSETQ, per germline. Here the CDR3 reads CASSLEGGGNTIYF. DNA of the CDR3: TGCGCCAGCAGCTTGGAAGGAGGCGGAAACACCATATATTTT. The entire variable domain, with the rest obtained from reference TRBV5-1 and TRBJ1-3, is as follows: KAGVTQTPRYLIKTRGQQVTLSCSPISGHRSVSWYQQTPGQGLQFLFEYFSETQRNKGNFPGRFSGRQFSNSRSEMNVSTLELGDSALYLCASSLEGGGNTIYFGEGSWLTVV.

The rearrangement links TRBV9 to TRBJ2-7; perhaps TRBD2 as D (5 bases). The CDR3 length is 16 residues. Germline values: CDR1 SGDLS, CDR2 YYNGEE. Trimming took 4 bases from V and 1 from J, leaving 18 bases between them. The CDR3 reads CASSPTDWPTSYEQYF. Here the CDR3 DNA reads TGTGCCAGCAGCCCCACGGACTGGCCGACTTCCTACGAGCAGTACTTC.

This clone appeared once. This chain uses TRBV13 with TRBJ1-2; no clear D. V lost 5 bases and J 1 base, leaving 14 bases between the germline ends. CDR3 length: 15 amino acids. Germline lookup yields CDR1 PRHDT and CDR2 FYEKMQ (reference sequence). The CDR3 DNA is TGTGCCAGCAGCACGAGGACGGGATATAACTATGGCTACACCTTC. This translates into CASSTRTGYNYGYTF.

This chain uses TRBV5-4 with TRBJ1-4; 7 positions match TRBD1. In germline, CDR1 is SGHNT, CDR2 YYREEE (reference sequence). The V segment lost 4 bases and the J segment 0 bases; nucleotides outside the gene matches: 3. This CDR3 comprises 15 residues. The CDR3 region is CASSPGTATNEKLFF. The CDR3 nucleotides are TGTGCCAGCAGCCCCGGGACAGCAACTAATGAAAAACTGTTTTTT.

The chain employs TRBV11-3 and TRBJ1-1; the D gene is possibly TRBD1 (6 bases). V lost 1 base and J 7 bases, leaving 10 bases between the germline ends. This CDR3 is 13 amino acids long. In germline, CDR1 is SGHNT, CDR2 YENEEA. Written as DNA, the CDR3 is TGTGCCAGCAGCTTAGGGGGGCAGTTTGAAGCTTTCTTT. Amino acid sequence: CASSLGGQFEAFF.

The rearrangement uses TRBV5-1 and TRBJ2-1; the D gene is possibly TRBD2 (7 bases). CDR1 and CDR2 (germline): SGHRS, YFSETQ. The ends were cut back, 4 bases at V and 2 bases at J, with 13 bases in the middle. The length of the CDR3 is 15 residues. The CDR3 spells CASSPAGAPYNEQFF. In DNA, the CDR3 is TGCGCCAGCAGCCCTGCGGGGGCCCCCTACAATGAGCAGTTCTTC.

The CDR3 loop reads CASSARDRGQETQYF. The CDR3 DNA reads as TGTGCCAGCAGCGCCCGGGACAGGGGGCAAGAGACCCAGTACTTC. The genes are TRBV5-4 and TRBJ2-5; 11 nucleotides match TRBD1. Looked up from germline, CDR1 is SGHNT and CDR2 is YYREEE (reference sequence). This CDR3 has 15 amino acids. J gave up 2 bases and V 4 bases, and 4 bases lay outside the gene matches.

J is TRBJ2-5 and V is TRBV4-3; a possible D gene is TRBD2 (5 bases). CDR3 length: 15 residues. From germline, CDR1 is LGHNA and CDR2 YSLEER. Deletions cut 4 bases from V and 3 bases from J, with 15 bases between. CDR3 bases: TGCGCCAGCAGCCTCTCGCCCCAGCGGAAAGAGACCCAGTACTTC. This encodes CASSLSPQRKETQYF.

The V call is TRBV29-1, the J call TRBJ1-4, with TRBD1 identical over 7 bases. Germline V gives CDR1 SQVTM, CDR2 ANQGSEA. The length of the CDR3 is 12 residues. V lost 7 bases, J lost 8 bases, and 7 bases stayed unmatched. In DNA, the CDR3 is TGCAGCGGAGGGACAGTGGGGGAAAAACTGTTTTTT. The encoded protein is CSGGTVGEKLFF. The complete variable domain, with remaining parts taken from reference TRBV29-1 and TRBJ1-4, reads SAVISQKPSRDICQRGTSLTIQCQVDSQVTMMFWYRQQPGQSLTLIATANQGSEATYESGFVIDKFPISRPNLTFSTLTVSNMSPEDSSIYLCSGGTVGEKLFFGSGTQLSVL.

This chain links TRBV4-1 with TRBJ2-1; a weak D match, TRBD2 (5 bases). Germline V gives CDR1 MGHRA, CDR2 YSYEKL. Trimming removed 0 bases at V and 0 bases at J, with 15 bases between. The length of the CDR3 is 18 residues. CDR3 DNA sequence: TGCGCCAGCAGCCAAGAGGGAGCTTGGCGGTACTCCTACAATGAGCAGTTCTTC. This codes for CASSQEGAWRYSYNEQFF.

This chain links TRBV28 with TRBJ1-2, with D unclear. V was trimmed by 1 base and J by 5 bases, leaving 5 bases between them. The CDR3 covers 12 residues. The germline V gene has CDR1 MDHEN and CDR2 SYDVKM. The CDR3 DNA reads TGTGCCAGCAGTTTATCCAGTTATGGCTACACCTTC. Its protein product is CASSLSSYGYTF.

The chain links TRBV11-2 to TRBJ1-4; TRBD1 agrees at 9 bases. CDR3 size: 15 residues. The germline gives CDR1 SGHAT, CDR2 FQNNGV. V lost 1 base and J lost 7; bases outside the gene matches: 4. The CDR3 is CASSLVGTGSEKLFF. Written as DNA, the CDR3 is TGTGCCAGCAGCTTAGTTGGGACAGGGAGTGAAAAACTGTTTTTT. The entire variable domain, with the rest obtained from reference TRBV11-2 and TRBJ1-4, is as follows: EAGVAQSPRYKIIEKRQSVAFWCNPISGHATLYWYQQILGQGPKLLIQFQNNGVVDDSQLPKDRFSAERLKGVDSTLKIQPAKLEDSAVYLCASSLVGTGSEKLFFGSGTQLSVL.

The rearrangement links TRBV27 to TRBJ1-2, with D possibly matching TRBD1 (6 bases). This CDR3 spans 17 amino acids. Germline V gene lookup returns CDR1 MNHEY and CDR2 SMNVEV (reference sequence). V was cut by 2 bases and J by 4 bases, with 20 bases left in between. The CDR3 sequence is CASSLGGRLPTAYGYTF. As DNA, the CDR3 is TGTGCCAGCAGTTTAGGGGGCCGACTCCCCACGGCCTATGGCTACACCTTC.

CDR3 nucleotides: TGTGCCACCAGTGATCCGGACTCCCGACTGTTTTTT. Residues: CATSDPDSRLFF. V is TRBV24-1 and J is TRBJ1-4, with no clear D. Germline V gene lookup returns CDR1 KGHDR and CDR2 SFDVKD. The CDR3 is 12 residues long. V was pared by 3 bases and J by 13 bases, with 11 bases between.

The chain is built from TRBV19 and TRBJ2-2; 8 nucleotides agree with TRBD1. The CDR3 loop spans 15 amino acids. V shed 5 bases and J 6 bases; nucleotides not matched to a gene: 8. The germline V gene has CDR1 LNHDA and CDR2 SQIVND (reference sequence). The CDR3 DNA reads as TGTGCCAGTAGTCGAGGACAGGGCAGGGCCGGGGAGCTGTTTTTT. Protein sequence: CASSRGQGRAGELFF.

This clone was detected only a few times. CDR3 residues: CATSAEQGAGETQYF. The CDR3 DNA sequence: TGTGCCACCAGTGCCGAACAGGGGGCCGGGGAGACCCAGTACTTC. The chain couples TRBV24-1 to TRBJ2-5, with 9 bases that match TRBD1. From germline, CDR1 is KGHDR and CDR2 SFDVKD. CDR3 size: 15 residues. The junction had 8 bases not matched to a gene; V was cut back by 5 bases and J by 5 bases.

The chain recombines TRBV2 with TRBJ2-7, with TRBD1 as a possible D gene (5 bases). This CDR3 comprises 12 residues. CDR1 is SNHLY, CDR2 FYNNEI, per germline. V was clipped by 4 bases and J by 6 bases, with 10 bases between them. As DNA, the CDR3 is TGTGCCAGCAGTGCAGGGTTTGGCGAGCAGTACTTC. Translation gives CASSAGFGEQYF.

The chain couples TRBV19 to TRBJ1-1, with no clear D. V lost 10 bases, J lost 5 bases, and 23 bases lay in between. Germline V gives CDR1 LNHDA, CDR2 SQIVND (reference sequence). The CDR3 consists of 15 residues. The CDR3 DNA reads as TGTGCCACCACTTATGGGGTCGCCCGCGGGACTGAAGCTTTCTTT. Its translation: CATTYGVARGTEAFF.

The chain is built from TRBV7-9 and TRBJ2-2, with D tentatively TRBD1 (6 bases). Per the germline V gene, CDR1 is SEHNR and CDR2 is FQNEAQ (reference sequence). The CDR3 is made up of 15 amino acids. V lost 5 bases to trimming and J lost 7 bases, with 17 bases between them. The CDR3 is CASSRTSQGLGELFF. The DNA of the CDR3 is TGTGCCAGCAGCCGAACCTCTCAGGGGCTCGGGGAGCTGTTTTTT.

The V gene is TRBV4-3, the J gene TRBJ2-3; D remains ambiguous. The CDR3 extends over 15 amino acids. The germline V and J ends were trimmed by 0 bases and 0 bases, with 7 bases remaining between them. Germline V CDR1 and CDR2: LGHNA, YSLEER. The CDR3 is CASSQDPSSTDTQYF. CDR3 coding DNA: TGCGCCAGCAGCCAAGATCCTAGTAGCACAGATACGCAGTATTTT.

This sequence joins TRBV19 and TRBJ1-1, with D possibly being TRBD1 (6 bases). The CDR3 has 14 amino acids. CDR1 LNHDA and CDR2 SQIVND come from the germline V gene (reference sequence). V was shortened by 6 bases and J by 2 bases, with 13 bases between the two germline ends. DNA for the CDR3: TGTGCCAGTAGGTTCAGGGGAGCTAACACTGAAGCTTTCTTT. The encoded protein is CASRFRGANTEAFF.